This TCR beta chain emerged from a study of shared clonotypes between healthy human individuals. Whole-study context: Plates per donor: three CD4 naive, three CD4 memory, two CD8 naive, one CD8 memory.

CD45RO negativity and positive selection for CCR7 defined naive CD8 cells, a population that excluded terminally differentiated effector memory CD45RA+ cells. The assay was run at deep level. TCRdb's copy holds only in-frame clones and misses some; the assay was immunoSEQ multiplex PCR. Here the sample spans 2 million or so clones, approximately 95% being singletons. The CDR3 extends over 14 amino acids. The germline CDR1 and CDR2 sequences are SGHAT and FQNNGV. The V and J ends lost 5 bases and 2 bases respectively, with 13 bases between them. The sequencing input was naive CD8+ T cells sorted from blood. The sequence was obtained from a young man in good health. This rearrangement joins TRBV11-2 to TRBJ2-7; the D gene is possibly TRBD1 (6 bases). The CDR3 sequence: CASSTRDNAYEQYF. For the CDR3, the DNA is TGTGCCAGCAGCACCCGGGACAACGCCTACGAGCAGTACTTC. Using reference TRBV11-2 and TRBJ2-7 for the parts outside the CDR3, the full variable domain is EAGVAQSPRYKIIEKRQSVAFWCNPISGHATLYWYQQILGQGPKLLIQFQNNGVVDDSQLPKDRFSAERLKGVDSTLKIQPAKLEDSAVYLCASSTRDNAYEQYFGPGTRLTVT.